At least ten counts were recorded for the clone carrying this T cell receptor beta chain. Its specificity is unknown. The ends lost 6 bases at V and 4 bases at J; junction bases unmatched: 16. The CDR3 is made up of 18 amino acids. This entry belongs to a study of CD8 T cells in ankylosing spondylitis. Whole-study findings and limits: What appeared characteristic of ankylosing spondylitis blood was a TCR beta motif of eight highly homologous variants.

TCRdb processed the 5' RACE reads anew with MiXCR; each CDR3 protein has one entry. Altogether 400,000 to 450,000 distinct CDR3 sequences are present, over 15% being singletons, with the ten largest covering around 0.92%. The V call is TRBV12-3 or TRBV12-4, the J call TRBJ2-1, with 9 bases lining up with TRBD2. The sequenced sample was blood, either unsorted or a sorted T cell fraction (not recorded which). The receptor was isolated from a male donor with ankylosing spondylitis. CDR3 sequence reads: CASRPRREGGRDYNEQFF. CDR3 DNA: TGTGCCAGCAGGCCACGACGAGAAGGCGGGAGGGATTACAATGAGCAGTTCTTC.